This T cell receptor beta chain was sequenced during a study of naive and memory T cell subsets. The beta constant-region primer was an equimolar mix of two oligonucleotides covering TRBC1 and TRBC2. TCRdb reprocessed the UMI-ligation and nested PCR reads via MiXCR and lists one record per CDR3 protein. The sample contains some 150,000 distinct CDR3 sequences, approximately 15% of which appear only once. V trimming: 6 bases; J trimming: 5 bases; junction bases outside the gene matches: 10. Germline V gives CDR1 KGHSH, CDR2 LQKENI. The CDR3 runs to 14 residues. This clonotype was counted many times. This TCR derives from a human donor in good health. Sequenced input: naive CD4+ T cells from blood. The chain links TRBV18 to TRBJ2-7; 7 bases are shared with TRBD1. CDR3 sequence: CASSPGQLSHEQYF. The CDR3 DNA sequence: TGTGCCAGCTCGCCGGGACAGTTGAGTCACGAGCAGTACTTC.